Presented here are 7 T cell receptor beta chains from one specimen sequenced in a study of human T cells and chemical hapten exposure. Via MiXCR, TCRdb re-called the RACE reads, giving one row per CDR3 protein. The table has about 120,000 distinct CDR3 sequences, roughly an eighth seen once. Documented time point: patch test 1, 2 weeks after DPC sensitization. Treatment here: therapeutic diphenylcyclopropenone sensitization with weekly scalp DPC. Sequenced material: whole blood, taken in connection with sensitization to the hapten diphenylcyclopropenone (DPC). Receptors were obtained from a man aged 18 to 29 with alopecia areata. Some clones in this sample may be carry-over from other donors' samples.

J is TRBJ1-3 and V is TRBV29-1; D perhaps matches TRBD1 (5 bases). Germline V gene sequence: CDR1 SQVTM, CDR2 ANQGSEA. The ends were cut back, 1 base at V and 3 bases at J, with 7 bases in the middle. CDR3 length equals 13 residues. DNA for the CDR3: TGCAGCGTTGAAGGGGGGAGTGGAAACACCATATATTTT. This translates into CSVEGGSGNTIYF.

This clonotype has only a few counts. The rearrangement links TRBV27 to TRBJ1-1; tentatively, D is TRBD1 (5 bases). Trimming stripped 0 bases from V and 1 base from J, with 21 bases between. CDR1 is MNHEY, CDR2 SMNVEV, per germline (reference sequence). This CDR3 spans 19 amino acids. The CDR3 DNA sequence: TGTGCCAGCAGTTTATCGGTCAGGGTCTTTTCTCTGCGGAACACTGAAGCTTTCTTT. Its translation: CASSLSVRVFSLRNTEAFF.

In its sample, this clonotype was seen many times. Its ends do not fully match the called genes, so a read error is possible. The chain uses TRBV2 and TRBJ2-1; D may correspond to TRBD1 or TRBD2 (5 bases each). The CDR3 contains 17 residues. Per the germline V gene, CDR1 is SNHLY and CDR2 is FYNNEI. The CDR3 reads CASTESLGQGAYNEQFF. CDR3 in DNA: TGTGCCAGCACTGAATCTCTCGGGCAGGGAGCTTACAATGAGCAGTTCTTC.

The chain uses TRBV7-9 and TRBJ1-2; TRBD1 agrees at 7 bases. In germline, CDR1 is SEHNR, CDR2 FQNEAQ (reference sequence). The CDR3 sequence is 13 residues long. With V trimmed by 6 bases and J by 3 bases, 4 bases remained unmatched. The DNA of the CDR3 is TGTGCCAGCAGTTTTGACAGGGACTATGGCTACACCTTC. Residues: CASSFDRDYGYTF.

In this sample, this clonotype turned up once. The chain joins TRBV28 to TRBJ2-3, with 8 positions matching TRBD1. After removal of 5 bases from V and 0 bases from J, the junction contained 10 bases not matched to a gene. The CDR3 contains 17 residues. Germline V gene lookup returns CDR1 MDHEN and CDR2 SYDVKM. The CDR3 is CASSPTGQGPSTDTQYF. CDR3 DNA: TGTGCCAGCAGTCCAACCGGACAGGGCCCTAGCACAGATACGCAGTATTTT.

This clonotype was seen only a few times. The J gene is TRBJ2-3, the V gene TRBV12-3 or TRBV12-4, with a tentative D call TRBD2 (5 bases). The V and J ends lost 7 bases and 0 bases respectively, with 11 bases between them. The CDR3 length is 14 residues. The CDR3 nucleotides are TGTGCCAGCACCCATAGGAGGAGCACAGATACGCAGTATTTT. Translation gives CASTHRRSTDTQYF.

The chain uses TRBV7-9 and TRBJ2-5; no definite D call. CDR1 and CDR2 from the germline V gene are SEHNR and FQNEAQ (reference sequence). V gave up 5 bases and J gave up 3 bases, with 13 bases separating them. This CDR3 is built from 14 residues. The CDR3: CASSQKVAEETQYF. The CDR3, as DNA: TGTGCCAGCAGCCAAAAGGTGGCGGAAGAGACCCAGTACTTC.